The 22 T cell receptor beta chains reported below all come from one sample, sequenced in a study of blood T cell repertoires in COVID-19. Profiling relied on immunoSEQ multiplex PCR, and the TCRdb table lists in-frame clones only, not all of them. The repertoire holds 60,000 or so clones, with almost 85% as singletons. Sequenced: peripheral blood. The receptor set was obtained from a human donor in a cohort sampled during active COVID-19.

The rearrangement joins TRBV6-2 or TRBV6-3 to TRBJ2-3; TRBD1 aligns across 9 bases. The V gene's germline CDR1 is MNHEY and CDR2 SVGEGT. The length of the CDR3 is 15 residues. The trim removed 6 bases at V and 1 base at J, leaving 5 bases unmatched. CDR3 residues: CASSARDRGTDTQYF. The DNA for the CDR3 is TGTGCCAGCAGCGCGCGGGACAGGGGCACAGATACGCAGTATTTT.

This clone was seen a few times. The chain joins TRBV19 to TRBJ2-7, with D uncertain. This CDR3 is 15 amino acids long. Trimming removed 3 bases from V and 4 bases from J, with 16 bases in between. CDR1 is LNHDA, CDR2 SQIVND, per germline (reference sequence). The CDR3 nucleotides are TGTGCCAGTAGTATCCAGGCAGGTTTTTGGTACGAGCAGTACTTC. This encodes CASSIQAGFWYEQYF.

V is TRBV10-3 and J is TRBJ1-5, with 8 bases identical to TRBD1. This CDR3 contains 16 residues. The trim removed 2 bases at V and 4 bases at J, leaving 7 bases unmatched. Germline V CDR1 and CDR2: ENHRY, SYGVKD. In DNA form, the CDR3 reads TGTGCCATCAGTGAGGACAGGGGATTATGGAATCAGCCCCAGCATTTT. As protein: CAISEDRGLWNQPQHF.

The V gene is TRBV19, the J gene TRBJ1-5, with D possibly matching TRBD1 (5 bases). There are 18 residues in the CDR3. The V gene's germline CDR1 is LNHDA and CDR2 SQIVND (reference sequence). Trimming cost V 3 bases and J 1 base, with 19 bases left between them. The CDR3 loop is CASSIVDLAGGSNQPQHF. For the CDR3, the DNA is TGTGCCAGTAGTATCGTGGACTTAGCGGGGGGGAGCAATCAGCCCCAGCATTTT.

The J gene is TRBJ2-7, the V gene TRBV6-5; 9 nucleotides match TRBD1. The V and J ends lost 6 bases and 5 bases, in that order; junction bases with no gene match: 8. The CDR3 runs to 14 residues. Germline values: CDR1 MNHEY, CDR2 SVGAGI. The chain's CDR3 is CASSPTGGFNEQYF. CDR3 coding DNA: TGTGCCAGCAGCCCGACAGGGGGATTTAACGAGCAGTACTTC.

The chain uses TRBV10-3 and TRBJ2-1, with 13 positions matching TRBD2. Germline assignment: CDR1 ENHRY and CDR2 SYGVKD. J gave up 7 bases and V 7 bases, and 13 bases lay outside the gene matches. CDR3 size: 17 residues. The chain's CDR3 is CAITRARTSGGTNEQFF. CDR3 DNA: TGTGCCATCACGAGGGCTCGGACTAGCGGGGGCACAAATGAGCAGTTCTTC.

Here the CDR3 reads CASSLGQGYTGELFF. The CDR3 region has the DNA TGTGCCAGCAGCTTGGGCCAGGGCTACACCGGGGAGCTGTTTTTT. The rearrangement joins TRBV5-6 to TRBJ2-2; D is possibly TRBD1 (5 bases). The germline CDR1 and CDR2 sequences are SGHDT and YYEEEE. The CDR3 is 15 residues long. The V end was cut by 0 bases, the J end by 3 bases, with 9 bases between.

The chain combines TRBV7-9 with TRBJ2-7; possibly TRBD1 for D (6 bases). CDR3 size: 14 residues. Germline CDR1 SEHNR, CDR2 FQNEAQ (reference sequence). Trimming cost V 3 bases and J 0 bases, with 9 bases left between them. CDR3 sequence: CASSLTGTSYEQYF. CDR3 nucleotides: TGTGCCAGCAGCTTGACAGGAACCTCCTACGAGCAGTACTTC.

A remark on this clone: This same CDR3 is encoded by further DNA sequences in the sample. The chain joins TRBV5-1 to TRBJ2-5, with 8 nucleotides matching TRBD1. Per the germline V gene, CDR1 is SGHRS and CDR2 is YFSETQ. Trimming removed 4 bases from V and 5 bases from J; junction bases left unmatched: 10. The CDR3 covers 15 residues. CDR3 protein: CASSGGTGGEETQYF. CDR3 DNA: TGCGCCAGCAGCGGCGGGACAGGAGGGGAGGAGACCCAGTACTTC.

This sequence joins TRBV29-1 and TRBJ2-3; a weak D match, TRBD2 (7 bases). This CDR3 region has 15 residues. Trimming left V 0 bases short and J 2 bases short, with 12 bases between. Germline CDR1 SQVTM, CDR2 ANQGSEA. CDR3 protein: CSVEDMAGATDTQYF. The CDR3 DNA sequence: TGCAGCGTTGAAGATATGGCGGGGGCCACAGATACGCAGTATTTT.

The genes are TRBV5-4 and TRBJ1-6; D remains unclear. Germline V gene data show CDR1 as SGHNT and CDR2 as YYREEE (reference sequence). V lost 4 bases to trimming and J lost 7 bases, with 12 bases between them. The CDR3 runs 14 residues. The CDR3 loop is CASSAGRGNSPLHF. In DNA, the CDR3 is TGTGCCAGCAGCGCCGGACGGGGAAATTCACCCCTCCACTTT.

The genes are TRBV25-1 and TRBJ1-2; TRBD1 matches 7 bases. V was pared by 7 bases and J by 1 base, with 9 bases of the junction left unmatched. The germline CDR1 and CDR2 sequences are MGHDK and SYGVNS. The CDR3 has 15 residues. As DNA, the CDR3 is TGTGCCAGCAAGTCCGGGACAGAGATTAACTATGGCTACACCTTC. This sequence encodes CASKSGTEINYGYTF.

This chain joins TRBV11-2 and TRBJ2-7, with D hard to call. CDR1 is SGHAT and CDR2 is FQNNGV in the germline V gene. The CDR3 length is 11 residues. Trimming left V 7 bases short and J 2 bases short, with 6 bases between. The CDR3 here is CASMAAYEQYF. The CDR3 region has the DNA TGTGCCAGCATGGCAGCCTACGAGCAGTACTTC.

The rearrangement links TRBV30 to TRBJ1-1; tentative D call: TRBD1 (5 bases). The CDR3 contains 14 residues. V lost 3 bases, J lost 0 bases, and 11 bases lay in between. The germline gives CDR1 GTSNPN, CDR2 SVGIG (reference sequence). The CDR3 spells CAWRGGGVNTEAFF. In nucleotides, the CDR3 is TGTGCCTGGAGGGGCGGGGGAGTGAACACTGAAGCTTTCTTT.

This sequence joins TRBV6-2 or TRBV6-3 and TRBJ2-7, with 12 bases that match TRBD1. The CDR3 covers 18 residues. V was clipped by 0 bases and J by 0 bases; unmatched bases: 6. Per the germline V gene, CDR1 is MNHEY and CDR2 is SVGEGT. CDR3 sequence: CASSYSGTGGVSSYEQYF. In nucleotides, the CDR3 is TGTGCCAGCAGTTACTCGGGGACAGGGGGCGTCAGCTCCTACGAGCAGTACTTC.

CDR3 sequence (DNA): TGTGCCAGCAGCTCGTTTAGTAGGGGGCCATTCTCCTACAATGAGCAGTTCTTC. Its translation is CASSSFSRGPFSYNEQFF. The chain employs TRBV7-9 and TRBJ2-1, with 7 bases identical to TRBD1. Germline lookup yields CDR1 SEHNR and CDR2 FQNEAQ (reference sequence). V shed 4 bases, J shed 0 bases, and the junction held 12 bases outside the gene matches. The CDR3 has 18 residues.

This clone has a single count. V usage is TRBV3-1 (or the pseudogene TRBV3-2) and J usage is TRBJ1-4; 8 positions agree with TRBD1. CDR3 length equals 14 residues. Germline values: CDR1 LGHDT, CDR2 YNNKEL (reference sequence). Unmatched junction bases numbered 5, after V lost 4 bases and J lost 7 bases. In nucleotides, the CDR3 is TGTGCCAGCAGCCCCGGGACAGGCGGTGAAAAACTGTTTTTT. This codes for CASSPGTGGEKLFF.

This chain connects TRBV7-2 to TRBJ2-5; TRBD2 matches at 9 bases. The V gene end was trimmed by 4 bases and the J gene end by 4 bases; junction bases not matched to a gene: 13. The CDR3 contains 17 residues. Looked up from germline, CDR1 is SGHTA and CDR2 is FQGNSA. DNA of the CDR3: TGTGCCAGCAGCTACCAGGCGGAGGCGGGGGGGCGAGAGACCCAGTACTTC. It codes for CASSYQAEAGGRETQYF.

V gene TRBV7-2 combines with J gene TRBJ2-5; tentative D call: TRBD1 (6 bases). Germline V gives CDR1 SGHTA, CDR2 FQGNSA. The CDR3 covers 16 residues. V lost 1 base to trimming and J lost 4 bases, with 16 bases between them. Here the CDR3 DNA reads TGTGCCAGCAGCTTAGATCGGCTCAGGGGCAGAGAGACCCAGTACTTC. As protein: CASSLDRLRGRETQYF.

In DNA, the CDR3 is TGTGCCAGCTCACTACTAGCTCCACCTACCAATGAGCAGTTCTTC. Its protein product is CASSLLAPPTNEQFF. The genes are TRBV18 and TRBJ2-1, with TRBD2 as a possible D gene (6 bases). Germline CDR1 reads KGHSH; CDR2 reads LQKENI. CDR3 length: 15 residues. Trimming left V 4 bases short and J 6 bases short, with 16 bases between. Based on the CDR3 plus reference TRBV18 and TRBJ2-1, the full variable domain is NAGVMQNPRHLVRRRGQEARLRCSPMKGHSHVYWYRQLPEEGLKFMVYLQKENIIDESGMPKERFSAEFPKEGPSILRIQQVVRGDSAAYFCASSLLAPPTNEQFFGPGTRLTVL.

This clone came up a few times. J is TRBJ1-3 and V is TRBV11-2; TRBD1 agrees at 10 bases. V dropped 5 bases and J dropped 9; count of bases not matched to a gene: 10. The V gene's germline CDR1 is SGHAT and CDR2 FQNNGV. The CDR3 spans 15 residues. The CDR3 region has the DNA TGTGCCAGCAGCCAAGTGGGGGGACAGGGGAGCACCATATATTTT. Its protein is CASSQVGGQGSTIYF.

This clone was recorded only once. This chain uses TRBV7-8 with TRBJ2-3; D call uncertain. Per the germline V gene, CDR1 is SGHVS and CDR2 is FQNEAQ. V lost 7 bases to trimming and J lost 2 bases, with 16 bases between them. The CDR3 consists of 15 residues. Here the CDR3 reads CASILQTPVTDTQYF. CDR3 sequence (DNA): TGTGCCAGCATCCTCCAAACCCCAGTCACAGATACGCAGTATTTT.